Shown below are 23 T cell receptor beta chains from a single sample sequenced in a study of STAT5B mutations in CD4+ large granular lymphocyte leukemia. Generated by immunoSEQ multiplex PCR, the TCRdb table keeps only in-frame clones and is missing some. The table includes 30,000 to 40,000 clones, 75% to 85% detected once. The sample was CD4+ T cells from blood buffy coats. These receptor sequences come from a human donor in good health.

The rearrangement links TRBV7-7 to TRBJ2-2, with D perhaps matching TRBD2 (5 bases). V was pared by 0 bases and J by 4 bases, with 15 bases between. Germline V gene sequence: CDR1 SSHAT, CDR2 FNYEAQ (reference sequence). The CDR3 extends over 17 amino acids. CDR3 nucleotide sequence: TGTGCCAGCAGCTTAGCGTGGGGTAGCGTGTCCACCGGGGAGCTGTTTTTT. The encoded protein is CASSLAWGSVSTGELFF.

This chain joins TRBV19 and TRBJ2-5, with D perhaps TRBD2 (5 bases). CDR1 is LNHDA and CDR2 is SQIVND in the germline V gene (reference sequence). With 6 bases removed from V and 5 bases from J, the gap between germline ends came to 13 bases. The CDR3 length is 13 residues. Written as DNA, the CDR3 is TGTGCCAGTAGGGAGGTGGGATGGGAGACCCAGTACTTC. It codes for CASREVGWETQYF.

The chain combines TRBV6-5 with TRBJ2-3; a weak D match, TRBD2 (6 bases). With 5 bases removed from V and 6 bases from J, the gap between germline ends came to 12 bases. CDR1 and CDR2 (germline): MNHEY, SVGAGI. CDR3 length equals 13 residues. CDR3 loop: CASSQRVKDTQYF. Written as DNA, the CDR3 is TGTGCCAGCAGTCAGCGGGTGAAGGATACGCAGTATTTT.

In this sample, this clone turned up a few times. The genes are TRBV19 and TRBJ1-1, with TRBD1 identical over 9 bases. V lost 4 bases, J lost 2 bases, and 2 bases stayed unmatched. Germline V gene lookup returns CDR1 LNHDA and CDR2 SQIVND (reference sequence). The CDR3 has 14 amino acids. CDR3 protein: CASSTGQGNTEAFF. In DNA form, the CDR3 reads TGTGCCAGTAGTACGGGACAGGGAAACACTGAAGCTTTCTTT.

CDR3: CASRSTGLAGQQETQYF. CDR3 sequence (DNA): TGTGCCAGCAGATCAACGGGACTAGCGGGACAACAAGAGACCCAGTACTTC. V usage is TRBV5-6 and J usage is TRBJ2-5, with TRBD2 identical over 13 bases. Trimming at V came to 5 bases and at J to 2 bases, leaving 9 bases not matched to a gene. Germline loops: CDR1 SGHDT, CDR2 YYEEEE. This CDR3 has 17 amino acids.

This chain connects TRBV6-4 to TRBJ1-6; the match to TRBD1 covers 9 bases. The CDR3 has 15 amino acids. The germline gives CDR1 MRHNA, CDR2 SNTAGT. The trim removed 4 bases at V and 7 bases at J, leaving 5 bases unmatched. Here the CDR3 DNA reads TGTGCCAGCAGTGCTGGGACAGGGTTAAATTCACCCCTCCACTTT. It translates to CASSAGTGLNSPLHF.

This sequence joins TRBV5-1 and TRBJ1-2, with D possibly matching TRBD1 (5 bases). Germline V lookup: CDR1 SGHRS, CDR2 YFSETQ. CDR3 length: 15 residues. With 0 bases removed from V and 8 bases from J, the gap between germline ends came to 17 bases. The CDR3: CASSLDAQGRTGYTF. Here the CDR3 DNA reads TGCGCCAGCAGCTTGGATGCCCAGGGTCGGACAGGCTACACCTTC.

The rearrangement joins TRBV6-1 to TRBJ1-5; 10 bases line up with TRBD1. The CDR3 spans 15 residues. Trimming removed 2 bases from V and 7 bases from J; junction bases left unmatched: 5. In germline, CDR1 is MNHNS, CDR2 SASEGT. CDR3 DNA: TGTGCCAGCAGTGAACTAGGGACAGGGGTGCAGCCCCAGCATTTT. Protein sequence: CASSELGTGVQPQHF.

The chain joins TRBV5-1 to TRBJ1-3; possibly TRBD1 for D (6 bases). The CDR3 contains 15 residues. Trimming left V 3 bases short and J 0 bases short, with 10 bases between. Looked up from germline, CDR1 is SGHRS and CDR2 is YFSETQ. CDR3 DNA sequence: TGCGCCAGCAGCTCCTGGGACACCTCTGGAAACACCATATATTTT. Translation gives CASSSWDTSGNTIYF.

This clone showed up just a few times. The chain uses TRBV30 and TRBJ1-1, with a possible D match to TRBD1 (5 bases). The CDR3 runs 10 residues. Per germline, CDR1 GTSNPN and CDR2 SVGIG (reference sequence). V lost 4 bases, J lost 11 bases, and 11 bases lay in between. The CDR3 reads CAWKGNYAFF. As DNA, the CDR3 is TGTGCCTGGAAGGGGAACTATGCTTTCTTT. Full variable domain (remainder filled in from reference TRBV30 and TRBJ1-1): SQTIHQWPATLVQPVGSPLSLECTVEGTSNPNLYWYRQAAGRGLQLLFYSVGIGQISSEVPQNLSASRPQDRQFILSSKKLLLSDSGFYLCAWKGNYAFFGQGTRLTVV.

This chain links TRBV4-1 with TRBJ2-3; 8 nucleotides line up with TRBD2. The CDR3 consists of 15 residues. In germline, CDR1 is MGHRA, CDR2 YSYEKL. Trimming took 0 bases from V and 5 from J; bases not matched to a gene: 4. This CDR3 is CASSQDGGAGDTQYF. The DNA for the CDR3 is TGCGCCAGCAGCCAAGACGGGGGGGCCGGAGATACGCAGTATTTT.

The rearrangement links TRBV11-2 to TRBJ2-5; D remains ambiguous. The V end was cut by 2 bases, the J end by 7 bases, with 11 bases between. CDR3 length equals 13 residues. Germline-derived CDR1 and CDR2 are SGHAT and FQNNGV. The CDR3 spells CASSLRGEGTQYF. In nucleotides, the CDR3 is TGTGCCAGCAGCTTACGAGGAGAAGGGACCCAGTACTTC.

This clone was picked up a small number of times. The chain is built from TRBV18 and TRBJ1-1; a weak D match, TRBD1 (6 bases). The CDR3 has 14 residues. Germline values: CDR1 KGHSH, CDR2 LQKENI. V shed 1 base and J shed 2 bases, with 8 bases lying between them. The CDR3 DNA follows: TGTGCCAGCTCACCACTGGGGGGCAACACTGAAGCTTTCTTT. This encodes CASSPLGGNTEAFF.

V and J are TRBV13 and TRBJ2-7, with a weak D call TRBD2 (5 bases). Germline V gene lookup returns CDR1 PRHDT and CDR2 FYEKMQ (reference sequence). Trimming took 5 bases from V and 7 from J, leaving 15 bases between them. The CDR3 has 13 amino acids. CDR3 sequence: CASSTPEGSEQYF. CDR3 bases: TGTGCCAGCAGCACTCCGGAAGGGAGTGAGCAGTACTTC.

The chain recombines TRBV9 with TRBJ2-3; the match to TRBD2 covers 13 bases. This CDR3 comprises 17 residues. Germline CDR1 is SGDLS and CDR2 is YYNGEE. V lost 4 bases and J lost 5; bases outside the gene matches: 10. The CDR3 region is CASSPRLAGGWVDTQYF. The CDR3 coding sequence is TGTGCCAGCAGCCCCCGACTAGCGGGGGGCTGGGTAGATACGCAGTATTTT.

The genes are TRBV10-3 and TRBJ2-1, with 10 bases aligning to TRBD2. The CDR3 has 16 amino acids. J was trimmed by 4 bases and V by 10 bases; bases with no gene match: 13. Germline-derived CDR1 and CDR2 are ENHRY and SYGVKD. The CDR3 region has the DNA TGTGCCACCTACGGGAATAGCGGGGGGCGATACAATGAGCAGTTCTTC. Translated: CATYGNSGGRYNEQFF.

This clone was detected once. The chain is built from TRBV2 and TRBJ2-7; a weak D match, TRBD1 (5 bases). The CDR3 totals 12 residues. Looked up from germline, CDR1 is SNHLY and CDR2 is FYNNEI. V dropped 9 bases and J dropped 2 bases, with 11 bases sitting between them. The CDR3 here is CASLQDTYEQYF. The CDR3 DNA sequence: TGTGCCAGTTTACAGGACACCTACGAGCAGTACTTC.

This clone was observed a handful of times. The J gene is TRBJ1-1, the V gene TRBV25-1; weak D call: TRBD1 (5 bases). The CDR3 has 13 residues. With 7 bases removed from V and 2 bases from J, the gap between germline ends came to 11 bases. CDR1 and CDR2 (germline): MGHDK, SYGVNS. The CDR3 nucleotides read TGTGCCAGCATCAGGGACCCAAACACTGAAGCTTTCTTT. The encoded protein is CASIRDPNTEAFF.

V gene TRBV4-3 combines with J gene TRBJ2-1; no firm D call. Germline lookup yields CDR1 LGHNA and CDR2 YSLEER. The CDR3 extends over 14 amino acids. V was shortened by 1 base and J by 10 bases, with 14 bases between the two germline ends. CDR3 sequence reads: CASSQGFPPGEQFF. The DNA for the CDR3 is TGCGCCAGCAGCCAAGGATTCCCTCCTGGAGAGCAGTTCTTC.

This clone turned up a few times. V is TRBV5-6 and J is TRBJ1-6; D is unclear. V lost 0 bases, J lost 6 bases, and 10 bases lay in between. This CDR3 region has 15 residues. Germline loops: CDR1 SGHDT, CDR2 YYEEEE. The CDR3 sequence is CASSLEWVGNSPLHF. CDR3 in DNA: TGTGCCAGCAGCTTGGAATGGGTTGGTAATTCACCCCTCCACTTT.

The chain carries TRBV4-2 and TRBJ2-5; D gene uncertain. The germline V gene has CDR1 LGHNA and CDR2 YNFKEQ. Trimming cost V 0 bases and J 2 bases, with 7 bases left between them. This CDR3 region has 14 residues. In nucleotides, the CDR3 is TGTGCCAGCAGCCAAGATCGAACTCAAGAGACCCAGTACTTC. Translated: CASSQDRTQETQYF.

The chain has TRBV7-2 and TRBJ2-4, with 7 bases that match TRBD1. The CDR3 covers 14 residues. In germline, CDR1 is SGHTA, CDR2 FQGNSA. Trimming cost V 0 bases and J 7 bases; bases outside gene matches: 3. The CDR3: CASSLATGWNIQYF. The CDR3 region has the DNA TGTGCCAGCAGCTTAGCGACAGGGTGGAACATTCAGTACTTC.

This chain uses TRBV10-3 with TRBJ1-1; D is unclear. The CDR3 sequence is 16 residues long. Deletions cut 8 bases from V and 0 bases from J, with 19 bases between. Germline CDR1 ENHRY, CDR2 SYGVKD. CDR3 region: CAISPKRAYMNTEAFF. In DNA form, the CDR3 reads TGTGCCATCTCTCCTAAACGGGCGTATATGAACACTGAAGCTTTCTTT.